This T cell receptor beta chain appears in the sequencing data of a study of PD-1 blockade in classical Hodgkin lymphoma. Study information: Intravenous nivolumab at 3 mg/kg was given to patients every 2 weeks.

Study-level findings and limits: With respect to the repertoire differences, their causes, possibly disease activity or prior therapy, remain undefined. Exclusion was the outcome for patients who began nivolumab under 1 year after ASCT. Diversity similar to that of newly diagnosed patients was seen at baseline in complete responders.

The length of the CDR3 is 19 residues. The junction had 7 bases not matched to a gene; V was cut back by 2 bases and J by 0 bases. CDR1 and CDR2 from the germline V gene are SGHVS and FNYEAQ. Assay used: immunoSEQ multiplex PCR; TCRdb lists only in-frame clones, some missing. Here the sample spans about 22,000 clones, about three quarters being singletons. This clone appeared once. Its matching antigen is unknown. The time point denotes: cycle 4 day 1 (C4D1), after less than seven weeks of nivolumab. All the patients suffered relapse after autologous stem cell transplantation, and brentuximab vedotin exposure differed.

The specimen was peripheral blood mononuclear cells (PBMCs), collected before the fourth cycle of nivolumab. The clonotype comes from a human donor with classical Hodgkin lymphoma. The gene calls are TRBV7-6 and TRBJ2-1, with 13 nucleotides matching TRBD2. The CDR3 region is CASSLKPGLAGNSYNEQFF. Here the CDR3 DNA reads TGTGCCAGCAGCTTAAAGCCGGGACTAGCGGGAAACTCCTACAATGAGCAGTTCTTC. The full variable domain, in which reference TRBV7-6 and TRBJ2-1 provide the parts outside the CDR3, is GAGVSQSPRYKVTKRGQDVALRCDPISGHVSLYWYRQALGQGPEFLTYFNYEAQQDKSGLPNDRFSAERPEGSISTLTIQRTEQRDSAMYRCASSLKPGLAGNSYNEQFFGPGTRLTVL.